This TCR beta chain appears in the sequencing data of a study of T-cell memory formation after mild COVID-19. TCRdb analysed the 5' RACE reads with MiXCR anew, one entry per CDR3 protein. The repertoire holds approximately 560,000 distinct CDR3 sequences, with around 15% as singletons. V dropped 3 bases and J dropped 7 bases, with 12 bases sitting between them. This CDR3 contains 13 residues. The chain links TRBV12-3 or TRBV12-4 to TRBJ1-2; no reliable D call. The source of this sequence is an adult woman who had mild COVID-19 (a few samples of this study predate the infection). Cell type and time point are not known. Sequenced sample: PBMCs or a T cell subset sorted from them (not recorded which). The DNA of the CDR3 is TGTGCCAGCAGTTTGGGGAAGAAGGCTGGCTACACCTTC. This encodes CASSLGKKAGYTF.